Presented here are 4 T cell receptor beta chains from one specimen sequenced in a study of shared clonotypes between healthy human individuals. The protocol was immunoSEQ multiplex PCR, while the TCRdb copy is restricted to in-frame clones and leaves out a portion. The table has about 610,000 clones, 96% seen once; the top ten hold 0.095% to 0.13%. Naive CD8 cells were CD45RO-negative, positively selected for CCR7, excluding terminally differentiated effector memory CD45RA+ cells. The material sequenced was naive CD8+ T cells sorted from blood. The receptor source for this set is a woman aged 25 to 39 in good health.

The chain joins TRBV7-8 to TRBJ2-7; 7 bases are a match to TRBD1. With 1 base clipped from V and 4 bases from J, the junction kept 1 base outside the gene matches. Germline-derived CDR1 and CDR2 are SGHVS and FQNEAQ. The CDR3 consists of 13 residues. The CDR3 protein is CASSLDRGYEQYF. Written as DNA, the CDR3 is TGTGCCAGCAGCTTAGACAGGGGTTACGAGCAGTACTTC.

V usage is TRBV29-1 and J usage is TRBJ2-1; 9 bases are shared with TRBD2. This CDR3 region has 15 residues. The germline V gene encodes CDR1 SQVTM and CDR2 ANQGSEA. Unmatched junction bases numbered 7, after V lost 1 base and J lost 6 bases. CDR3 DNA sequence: TGCAGCGTTGAAGGCGCTAGCGGGAAAGGCAATGAGCAGTTCTTC. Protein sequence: CSVEGASGKGNEQFF.

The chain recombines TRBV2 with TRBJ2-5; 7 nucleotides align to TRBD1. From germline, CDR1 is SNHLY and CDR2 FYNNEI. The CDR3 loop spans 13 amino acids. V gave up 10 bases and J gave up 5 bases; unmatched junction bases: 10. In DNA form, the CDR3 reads TGTGCCACCGAGTCGGGACAGACCGAGACCCAGTACTTC. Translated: CATESGQTETQYF.

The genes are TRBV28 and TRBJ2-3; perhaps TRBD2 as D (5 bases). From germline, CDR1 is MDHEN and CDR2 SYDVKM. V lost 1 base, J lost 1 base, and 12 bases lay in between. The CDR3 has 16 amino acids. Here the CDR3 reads CASSLLSGRGTDTQYF. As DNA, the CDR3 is TGTGCCAGCAGTTTATTGTCGGGAAGGGGCACAGATACGCAGTATTTT.